The next 9 T cell receptor beta chains were all read from a single sample in a study of T cell responses to AZD1222 COVID-19 vaccine. The method was immunoSEQ multiplex PCR; TCRdb's version includes in-frame clones alone and lacks a portion of them. Among about 150,000 clones, about nine tenths were seen once, and the ten largest hold over 1.5%. The sequenced sample was peripheral blood, obtained on day 0 of AZD1222 vaccination. These receptors all come from an adult in good health.

The V call is TRBV4-3, the J call TRBJ1-5, with no clear D. V lost 4 bases and J lost 5, with 15 bases in between. Germline V lookup: CDR1 LGHNA, CDR2 YSLEER. The CDR3 covers 15 residues. CDR3 region: CASSPNTGRDQPQHF. The CDR3 DNA follows: TGCGCCAGCAGCCCGAATACTGGGAGAGATCAGCCCCAGCATTTT.

The chain combines TRBV5-1 with TRBJ2-7, with D possibly being TRBD1 or TRBD2 (5 bases each). The germline V gene encodes CDR1 SGHRS and CDR2 YFSETQ. The CDR3 sequence is 17 residues long. V dropped 4 bases and J dropped 4 bases, with 24 bases sitting between them. The CDR3 nucleotides are TGCGCCAGCAGCGCCCCCCGGGACCTCAGTACTATTTACGAGCAGTACTTC. It encodes CASSAPRDLSTIYEQYF.

The chain joins TRBV28 to TRBJ1-5; 7 nucleotides match TRBD1. The CDR3 covers 15 residues. V lost 4 bases and J lost 3; bases outside the gene matches: 6. CDR1 MDHEN and CDR2 SYDVKM come from the germline V gene. CDR3 DNA sequence: TGTGCCAGCAGTTCTTACAGGGGCCTCAATCAGCCCCAGCATTTT. It translates to CASSSYRGLNQPQHF.

DNA for the CDR3: TGTGCCAGCAGCTTACAGGGAATAGCCGTTGGCACAGATACGCAGTATTTT. Translating gives CASSLQGIAVGTDTQYF. The chain joins TRBV11-2 to TRBJ2-3; possible D gene TRBD1, 5 bases. Germline loops: CDR1 SGHAT, CDR2 FQNNGV. This CDR3 spans 17 amino acids. Trimming pared 2 bases from V and 1 base from J, leaving 16 bases between.

The rearrangement uses TRBV25-1 and TRBJ1-5, with D perhaps matching TRBD1 (5 bases). The germline V gene encodes CDR1 MGHDK and CDR2 SYGVNS. Trimming took off 4 bases at V and 7 bases at J, with 11 bases between the two ends. The CDR3 has 13 amino acids. CDR3 nucleotides: TGTGCCAGCAGTGGGGACGGACGGCAGCCCCAGCATTTT. Translation: CASSGDGRQPQHF.

This clone has only one observation. The V call is TRBV7-9, the J call TRBJ2-2; 7 bases fit TRBD2. The V gene end was trimmed by 11 bases and the J gene end by 5 bases; junction bases not matched to a gene: 8. This CDR3 is built from 13 residues. Germline CDR1 reads SEHNR; CDR2 reads FQNEAQ (reference sequence). Here the CDR3 DNA reads TGTGCCCTACCCGGGGAGGGGACCGGGGAGCTGTTTTTT. Its protein product is CALPGEGTGELFF.

This clone was seen a single time. V is TRBV2 and J is TRBJ2-5, with 13 bases aligning to TRBD2. Losses at the gene ends were 7 bases for V and 5 bases for J; bases not matched to a gene: 10. CDR1 is SNHLY, CDR2 FYNNEI, per germline. The CDR3 runs to 16 residues. The CDR3 protein is CASTRTSGSLGETQYF. The CDR3 region has the DNA TGTGCCAGCACACGGACTAGCGGGAGCCTTGGGGAGACCCAGTACTTC.

The chain uses TRBV5-1 and TRBJ2-7; D ambiguous. V shed 4 bases and J shed 4 bases, with 27 bases lying between them. The CDR3 covers 18 residues. In germline, CDR1 is SGHRS, CDR2 YFSETQ. CDR3 sequence reads: CASSLNTGPAKKAYEQYF. For the CDR3, the DNA is TGCGCCAGCAGCCTCAACACCGGACCAGCCAAGAAAGCGTACGAGCAGTACTTC.

This clone was seen once. V gene TRBV21-1 combines with J gene TRBJ2-7; the table's D call, TRBD1, has no DNA check behind it. TRBV21-1 is noted as a pseudogene. The CDR3 length is 14 residues. The CDR3 DNA is TGTGCCAGCAGCAAAGGAGACACCGGCCGCGAGCAGTACTTC. Its translation is CASSKGDTGREQYF.